The clone carrying this T cell receptor (beta chain) was recorded at least ten times. The target antigen is unknown. This CDR3 is built from 14 residues. V gave up 9 bases and J gave up 2 bases; unmatched junction bases: 6. The entry originates in a study of regulatory T cells in long-lasting Graves disease. Sequencing libraries for TCR beta were prepared with iRepertoire HTBI primers and Arm-PCR of CDR3 regions. TCRdb re-analysed the multiplex PCR reads in MiXCR, keeping a single row per CDR3 protein. The sample has hundreds of thousands of distinct CDR3 sequences, 20% to 25% seen once. Noted time point: persistent/refractory GD, antithyroid drugs over 5 years with positive TRAb. PBMC RNA served as the TCR library source. General observations from the study: The study examined only peripheral blood, not thyroid tissue. The study found persistent patients shared more public clonotypes (2,741) than new patients (about 990).

The source is a female donor with Graves disease. Sequences were derived from peripheral blood mononuclear cells (PBMCs), sampled when the disease was refractory, from a patient treated with antithyroid drugs. The chain joins TRBV12-3 or TRBV12-4 to TRBJ2-5; TRBD2 matches 10 bases. The CDR3 loop reads CASTASGRQETQYF. DNA for the CDR3: TGTGCCAGTACCGCTAGCGGGAGACAAGAGACCCAGTACTTC.